Listed here are 25 T cell receptor beta chains from one sample, sequenced in a study of T-cell memory formation after mild COVID-19. TCRdb analysed the 5' RACE reads with MiXCR anew, one entry per CDR3 protein. This table holds around 530,000 distinct CDR3 sequences, 20% to 25% found once. Sequencing was done on a sample of PBMCs or a T cell subset sorted from them (not recorded which). These receptors were taken from an adult woman who had mild COVID-19 (a few samples of this study predate the infection). Cell type and time point are not known.

V gene TRBV6-6 combines with J gene TRBJ1-2; D not resolved. Between the trimmed V and J ends, which lost 7 bases and 5 bases, there was a span of 8 bases. CDR3 length: 11 residues. Looked up from germline, CDR1 is MNHNY and CDR2 is SVGAGI (reference sequence). The CDR3 spells CASIGVYGYTF. The CDR3, as DNA: TGTGCCAGCATCGGGGTATATGGCTACACCTTC.

The V gene is TRBV5-1, the J gene TRBJ2-7, with D possibly matching TRBD2 (6 bases). This CDR3 region has 12 residues. CDR1 SGHRS and CDR2 YFSETQ come from the germline V gene. The V and J ends lost 2 bases and 5 bases respectively, with 8 bases between them. CDR3 coding DNA: TGCGCCAGCAGCTTCCGCGGGAACGAGCAGTACTTC. Protein sequence: CASSFRGNEQYF. Looking up the rest from reference TRBV5-1 and TRBJ2-7 gives the full variable domain: KAGVTQTPRYLIKTRGQQVTLSCSPISGHRSVSWYQQTPGQGLQFLFEYFSETQRNKGNFPGRFSGRQFSNSRSEMNVSTLELGDSALYLCASSFRGNEQYFGPGTRLTVT.

This clonotype was seen more than once but under ten times. The gene calls are TRBV7-9 and TRBJ1-5; maybe TRBD1 (6 bases). CDR1 is SEHNR and CDR2 is FQNEAQ in the germline V gene (reference sequence). V was clipped by 4 bases and J by 7 bases, with 11 bases between them. The CDR3 contains 13 residues. CDR3: CASSWNRDQPQHF. CDR3 coding DNA: TGTGCCAGCAGCTGGAACAGGGACCAGCCCCAGCATTTT.

Only a few counts were recorded for this clonotype. The rearrangement joins TRBV7-2 to TRBJ1-1; possibly TRBD1 for D (6 bases). Germline V lookup: CDR1 SGHTA, CDR2 FQGNSA. The CDR3 is 11 amino acids. V shed 5 bases and J shed 8 bases, with 9 bases lying between them. The DNA of the CDR3 is TGTGCCAGCAGCCCTCAGGGGGAAGCTTTCTTT. This translates into CASSPQGEAFF.

The chain carries TRBV19 and TRBJ1-2; TRBD1 matches at 9 bases. The CDR3 runs 14 residues. The ends lost 5 bases at V and 6 bases at J; junction bases unmatched: 7. The germline CDR1 and CDR2 sequences are LNHDA and SQIVND (reference sequence). This CDR3 reads CASSPGQGFNGYTF. The CDR3 DNA reads TGTGCCAGTAGTCCGGGACAGGGCTTCAATGGCTACACCTTC.

The V gene is TRBV12-3 or TRBV12-4, the J gene TRBJ1-2; tentatively, D is TRBD1 (6 bases). The CDR3 is 14 amino acids. V gave up 6 bases and J gave up 3 bases, with 14 bases separating them. CDR3 sequence: CASRSSGADYGYTF. The CDR3 bases are TGTGCCAGCAGGTCCTCAGGGGCAGACTATGGCTACACCTTC.

CDR3 sequence reads: CSARRVGSNIQYF. Here the CDR3 DNA reads TGCAGTGCTAGAAGGGTCGGGTCAAACATTCAGTACTTC. The chain recombines TRBV20-1 with TRBJ2-4; D uncertain. The CDR3 contains 13 residues. Between the trimmed V and J ends, which lost 2 bases and 6 bases, there was a span of 11 bases. From germline, CDR1 is DFQATT and CDR2 SNEGSKA (reference sequence).

This clonotype was seen more than once but under ten times. This chain links TRBV10-3 with TRBJ2-3; tentatively, D is TRBD2 (5 bases). This CDR3 is built from 14 residues. CDR1 is ENHRY, CDR2 SYGVKD, per germline. Trimming left V 4 bases short and J 4 bases short, with 12 bases between. The CDR3 bases are TGTGCCATCAGTGTCGAGGGATCCCCAGATACGCAGTATTTT. Amino acids: CAISVEGSPDTQYF.

This clonotype was counted a few times. The gene calls are TRBV11-2 and TRBJ2-1, with 9 bases lining up with TRBD1. The CDR3 consists of 13 residues. V trimming: 2 bases; J trimming: 14 bases; junction bases outside the gene matches: 7. Germline V lookup: CDR1 SGHAT, CDR2 FQNNGV. As DNA, the CDR3 is TGTGCCAGCAGCTTAAAACCGGGACAGGGTGAGTTCTTC. This sequence encodes CASSLKPGQGEFF.

The chain couples TRBV6-6 to TRBJ1-1; D ambiguous. Per germline, CDR1 MNHNY and CDR2 SVGAGI (reference sequence). The germline V and J ends were trimmed by 3 bases and 4 bases, with 12 bases remaining between them. There are 14 residues in the CDR3. CDR3 sequence: CASSYGLLSTEAFF. DNA for the CDR3: TGTGCCAGCAGTTATGGGCTGCTGAGCACTGAAGCTTTCTTT.

V usage is TRBV7-9 and J usage is TRBJ2-5; TRBD2 is a possible D gene (5 bases). This CDR3 has 13 amino acids. Germline V CDR1 and CDR2: SEHNR, FQNEAQ (reference sequence). The V gene lost 6 bases and the J gene lost 3 bases, with 11 bases spanning the gap. The CDR3 protein is CASSLTREETQYF. CDR3 in DNA: TGTGCCAGCAGTCTTACTAGGGAAGAGACCCAGTACTTC.

The table lists this clonotype with a few counts. The chain recombines TRBV7-8 with TRBJ2-2, with a weak D call TRBD1 (7 bases). The V end was cut by 5 bases, the J end by 3 bases, with 13 bases between. The CDR3 runs to 15 residues. Per germline, CDR1 SGHVS and CDR2 FQNEAQ. The CDR3: CASSRGTVHTGELFF. The CDR3 nucleotides read TGTGCCAGCAGCCGGGGGACAGTCCACACCGGGGAGCTGTTTTTT.

A few counts support this clonotype. The chain carries TRBV20-1 and TRBJ2-1, with 8 bases that match TRBD2. This CDR3 has 12 amino acids. The germline gives CDR1 DFQATT, CDR2 SNEGSKA (reference sequence). After removal of 7 bases from V and 8 bases from J, the junction contained 7 bases not matched to a gene. This CDR3 reads CSVAREGDEQFF. The CDR3 nucleotides read TGCAGTGTGGCTCGGGAGGGCGATGAGCAGTTCTTC.

The table lists this clonotype with a few counts. This chain uses TRBV7-9 with TRBJ1-2; D is possibly TRBD1 (6 bases). The V gene lost 3 bases and the J gene lost 4 bases, with 12 bases spanning the gap. The germline gives CDR1 SEHNR, CDR2 FQNEAQ (reference sequence). The CDR3 is 14 amino acids. The DNA for the CDR3 is TGTGCCAGCAGCTTTATACAGGGAGCCTATGGCTACACCTTC. As protein: CASSFIQGAYGYTF.

This clonotype was found a few times. The J gene is TRBJ2-1, the V gene TRBV18, with D possibly being TRBD2 (5 bases). CDR3 length: 15 amino acids. Trimming took 3 bases from V and 6 from J, leaving 15 bases between them. Germline assignment: CDR1 KGHSH and CDR2 LQKENI. CDR3 sequence reads: CASSPAGPLPNEQFF. Written as DNA, the CDR3 is TGTGCCAGCTCACCTGCGGGCCCACTGCCCAATGAGCAGTTCTTC.

The chain couples TRBV7-9 to TRBJ2-7, with 9 positions matching TRBD1. Unmatched junction bases numbered 6, after V lost 1 base and J lost 5 bases. The CDR3 covers 15 residues. Germline V gene sequence: CDR1 SEHNR, CDR2 FQNEAQ (reference sequence). CDR3 loop: CASSLDRGPPDEQYF. The CDR3 region has the DNA TGTGCCAGCAGCTTAGACAGGGGGCCCCCGGACGAGCAGTACTTC.

This clonotype was seen a handful of times. The rearrangement uses TRBV7-8 and TRBJ2-1, with 8 bases fitting TRBD1. This CDR3 region has 16 residues. Germline CDR1 SGHVS, CDR2 FQNEAQ. V was clipped by 0 bases and J by 2 bases; unmatched bases: 3. The CDR3 spells CASSLARTGPYNEQFF. DNA of the CDR3: TGTGCCAGCAGCTTAGCACGGACAGGGCCCTACAATGAGCAGTTCTTC.

In its sample, this clonotype was seen a few times. The rearrangement uses TRBV18 and TRBJ2-1; TRBD2 matches 8 bases. CDR1 is KGHSH and CDR2 is LQKENI in the germline V gene. The V and J ends lost 2 bases and 0 bases, in that order; junction bases with no gene match: 6. This CDR3 region has 17 residues. The CDR3 is CASSPAGGPSSYNEQFF. DNA for the CDR3: TGTGCCAGCTCACCAGCGGGGGGCCCAAGCTCCTACAATGAGCAGTTCTTC.

V is TRBV4-1 and J is TRBJ2-7, with TRBD1 matching over 8 bases. Germline V gene data show CDR1 as MGHRA and CDR2 as YSYEKL. There are 18 residues in the CDR3. V lost 4 bases, J lost 0 bases, and 14 bases stayed unmatched. The CDR3 coding sequence is TGCGCCAGCAGCCCCTTAGGGACAGGAAGGCGCTTCTCCTACGAGCAGTACTTC. Translating it yields CASSPLGTGRRFSYEQYF.

This clonotype occurred many times. This chain links TRBV12-3 or TRBV12-4 with TRBJ2-5; 8 positions match TRBD1. Trimming cost V 5 bases and J 5 bases; bases outside gene matches: 7. The CDR3 is 14 residues long. The CDR3 DNA reads as TGTGCCAGCAGTCTAGGGGACAGGAGGGAGACCCAGTACTTC. Encoded protein: CASSLGDRRETQYF.

This chain uses TRBV29-1 with TRBJ2-5; D may be TRBD1 (5 bases). V shed 8 bases and J shed 5 bases, with 18 bases lying between them. CDR1 and CDR2 from the germline V gene are SQVTM and ANQGSEA. This CDR3 is built from 13 residues. The chain's CDR3 is CSSPDSSRETQYF. CDR3 sequence (DNA): TGCAGCTCGCCAGACAGCTCCAGGGAGACCCAGTACTTC.

The chain uses TRBV24-1 and TRBJ2-1; 14 bases map to TRBD2. This CDR3 has 15 amino acids. V trimming: 7 bases; J trimming: 6 bases; junction bases outside the gene matches: 4. The germline V gene encodes CDR1 KGHDR and CDR2 SFDVKD. In DNA form, the CDR3 reads TGTGCCACCAGCACCGGGACTAGCGGGAGCAATGAGCAGTTCTTC. Translated, it gives CATSTGTSGSNEQFF.

This clonotype was detected ten times or more. V gene TRBV11-2 combines with J gene TRBJ2-7, with D perhaps TRBD1 (6 bases). The CDR3 is 14 residues long. V gave up 1 base and J gave up 4 bases, with 11 bases separating them. Germline CDR1 SGHAT, CDR2 FQNNGV. CDR3 nucleotide sequence: TGTGCCAGCAGCTTAGGGACAGAGCTTTACGAGCAGTACTTC. Residues: CASSLGTELYEQYF.

The rearrangement links TRBV12-3 or TRBV12-4 to TRBJ2-5; 7 nucleotides match TRBD1. V lost 5 bases to trimming and J lost 4 bases; unmatched junction nucleotides: 7. The CDR3 length is 14 residues. The CDR3 nucleotides read TGTGCCAGCAGTCCCGACCGGGACAGAGAGACCCAGTACTTC. This encodes CASSPDRDRETQYF.

This clonotype was picked up many times. J is TRBJ2-6 and V is TRBV19; D remains ambiguous. Germline CDR1 LNHDA, CDR2 SQIVND (reference sequence). Trimming stripped 6 bases from V and 0 bases from J, with 9 bases between. The CDR3 loop spans 15 amino acids. The CDR3: CASRKDHSGANVLTF. CDR3 bases: TGTGCCAGTAGGAAAGACCACTCTGGGGCCAACGTCCTGACTTTC.